These T cell receptor beta chains were read from a single sample in a study of Graves' ophthalmopathy and Graves' hyperthyroidism. TCRdb reprocessed the multiplex PCR reads with MiXCR, giving one entry per CDR3 protein. In the table there are some 400,000 distinct CDR3 sequences, approximately 20% of which are singletons. The specimen sequenced was peripheral blood. These receptors came from a woman aged 18-29 years with Graves' ophthalmopathy. CDR3s include the opening cysteine and the closing phenylalanine or tryptophan. D genes are given only for firm matches. Not every row has a clone size; where given, it reads once, few, many or a size class.

j_call v_call d_call clone_size cdr3_aa cdr3_nt
TRBJ2-2 TRBV6-5 TRBD1 many CASSWTGATGELFF TGTGCCAGCAGTTGGACAGGGGCCACCGGGGAGCTGTTTTTT
TRBJ1-2 TRBV11-2 . many CASSLGNVGYTF TGTGCCAGCAGCTTGGGGAACGTGGGCTACACCTTC
TRBJ1-6 TRBV13 . . CASSLIDNSPLHF TGTGCCAGCAGCTTAATAGATAATTCACCCCTCCACTTT
TRBJ1-2 TRBV7-2 TRBD1 many CASSLTGVNYGYTF TGTGCCAGCAGCTTAACAGGGGTTAACTATGGCTACACCTTC
TRBJ2-2 TRBV6-2/TRBV6-3 . many CASSYQLPGELFF TGTGCCAGCAGTTACCAGTTACCCGGGGAGCTGTTTTTT
TRBJ2-4 TRBV28 . many CASTLRGGAAKNIQYF TGTGCCAGCACTCTCAGGGGCGGGGCAGCCAAAAACATTCAGTACTTC
TRBJ1-1 TRBV6-1 . many CASSEQGLTEAFF TGTGCCAGCAGCGAACAGGGTTTAACTGAAGCTTTCTTT
TRBJ2-3 TRBV6-2/TRBV6-3 . many CASRSWASGDTQYF TGTGCCAGCAGATCCTGGGCCTCTGGAGATACGCAGTATTTT
TRBJ2-5 TRBV15 . many CATSRDLGGSGNRPTQYF TGTGCCACCAGCAGAGATCTAGGGGGGAGCGGGAATCGTCCGACCCAGTACTTC
TRBJ1-1 TRBV15 . many CATSRDSLSGHEAFF TGTGCCACCAGCAGAGATAGCCTCTCAGGGCATGAAGCTTTCTTT
TRBJ2-7 TRBV11-2 TRBD1 many CASSSTGQGAHEQYF TGTGCCAGCAGCTCGACAGGACAGGGTGCGCACGAGCAGTACTTC
TRBJ2-4 TRBV4-1 . many CASSQDLGGRLAKNIQYF TGCGCCAGCAGCCAAGATTTAGGGGGAAGGTTAGCCAAAAACATTCAGTACTTC
TRBJ2-7 TRBV19 TRBD1 many CASSPGTVNSYEQYF TGTGCCAGTAGTCCGGGGACAGTTAACTCCTACGAGCAGTACTTC
TRBJ1-5 TRBV7-2 TRBD1 many CASSLAQGTNQPQHF TGTGCCAGCAGCTTAGCACAGGGGACGAATCAGCCCCAGCATTTT
TRBJ2-5 TRBV13 TRBD1 few CASSLEGQGIPPQETQYF TGTGCCAGCAGCTTAGAGGGACAGGGTATTCCCCCCCAAGAGACCCAGTACTTC
TRBJ2-7 TRBV11-2 . many CASSLGSFQGLDEQYF TGTGCCAGCAGCCTGGGTTCGTTCCAGGGGTTGGACGAGCAGTACTTC
TRBJ2-7 TRBV12-3/TRBV12-4 . few CASSLDRVSYEQYF TGTGCCAGCAGTTTAGACAGGGTGTCCTACGAGCAGTACTTC
TRBJ1-6 TRBV28 . . CASSVPPSRPNSPLHF TGTGCCAGCAGTGTCCCCCCAAGTCGACCGAATTCACCCCTCCACTTT
TRBJ1-2 TRBV9 . many CASSAHARAQLGYTF TGTGCCAGCAGCGCCCATGCCCGGGCCCAGCTTGGCTACACCTTC
TRBJ1-1 TRBV12-3/TRBV12-4 . many CASSFSQLNTEAFF TGTGCCAGCAGTTTTAGTCAGCTGAACACTGAAGCTTTCTTT
TRBJ1-5 TRBV4-2 . many CASSPLGRGGYNSNQPQHF TGTGCCAGCAGCCCCCTTGGCAGGGGCGGTTATAATAGCAATCAGCCCCAGCATTTT
TRBJ2-7 TRBV27 TRBD1 few CASSWGTGPLEQYF TGTGCCAGCAGTTGGGGGACAGGGCCCCTCGAGCAGTACTTC
TRBJ2-7 TRBV7-9 . many CASSFNDYEQYF TGTGCCAGCAGCTTTAACGACTACGAGCAGTACTTC
TRBJ1-2 TRBV29-1 . many CSATEGATF TGCAGCGCGACCGAAGGGGCCACCTTC
TRBJ1-1 TRBV6-2/TRBV6-3 TRBD1 . CASRQGLVRNTEAFF TGTGCCAGCAGACAGGGGCTTGTCAGGAACACTGAAGCTTTCTTT
TRBJ1-6 TRBV28 . . CASRPQGQNSPLHF TGTGCCAGCAGGCCGCAGGGACAAAATTCACCCCTCCACTTT
TRBJ1-3 TRBV20-1 . many CSAPQDSGNTIYF TGCAGTGCTCCGCAGGATTCTGGAAACACCATATATTTT
TRBJ2-5 TRBV27 . many CASSSMSGSLQETQYF TGTGCCAGCAGTTCGATGTCGGGTAGCCTCCAAGAGACCCAGTACTTC
TRBJ2-7 TRBV10-2 TRBD2 . CASSEGGSLSYEQYF TGCGCCAGCAGTGAGGGCGGGAGCCTCTCCTACGAGCAGTACTTC
TRBJ2-5 TRBV4-1 TRBD2 . CASSQVARGTSSQETQYF TGCGCCAGCAGCCAAGTGGCTCGAGGGACTAGCTCGCAAGAGACCCAGTACTTC
TRBJ1-6 TRBV28 . many CASRLGGGNNSPLHF TGTGCCAGCAGACTAGGGGGTGGGAATAATTCACCCCTCCACTTT
TRBJ2-4 TRBV7-2 . many CASSLAPLAKNIQYF TGTGCCAGCAGCTTAGCCCCCCTAGCCAAAAACATTCAGTACTTC
TRBJ2-5 TRBV27 TRBD2 few CASRDVAGGRETQYF TGTGCCAGCAGAGACGTAGCGGGAGGGCGTGAGACCCAGTACTTC
TRBJ2-2 TRBV28 TRBD2 many CASSLGLAGGPGTGELFF TGTGCCAGCAGTTTGGGTCTAGCGGGAGGCCCTGGCACCGGGGAGCTGTTTTTT
TRBJ2-5 TRBV28 TRBD2 . CASSSSSGRARWETQYF TGTGCCAGCAGTTCATCTAGCGGGAGGGCCAGGTGGGAGACCCAGTACTTC
TRBJ1-1 TRBV7-8 . many CASSSLGAAEAFF TGTGCCAGCAGCTCCCTCGGGGCAGCTGAAGCTTTCTTT
TRBJ1-2 TRBV11-2 . many CASSPGLVANYGYTF TGTGCCAGCAGCCCGGGACTGGTAGCTAACTATGGCTACACCTTC
TRBJ1-1 TRBV12-3/TRBV12-4 . . CASLRGGAGELSEAFF TGTGCCAGCCTCAGGGGTGGGGCCGGGGAGCTCAGTGAAGCTTTCTTT
TRBJ1-1 TRBV19 TRBD1 many CASSTGRGRSDTEAFF TGTGCCAGTAGTACAGGCAGGGGGCGGTCGGACACTGAAGCTTTCTTT
TRBJ2-2 TRBV10-3 TRBD1 many CAIRAGGSNTGELFF TGTGCCATCAGGGCAGGGGGATCGAACACCGGGGAGCTGTTTTTT
TRBJ2-5 TRBV7-2 . many CASSLTDSARQTQYF TGTGCCAGCAGCTTAACGGACTCGGCCCGTCAGACCCAGTACTTC
TRBJ2-5 TRBV12-3/TRBV12-4 TRBD2 many CASSRAGAIKETQYF TGTGCCAGCAGTCGAGCGGGGGCCATCAAAGAGACCCAGTACTTC
TRBJ2-4 TRBV11-2 . . CASSLVLAKNIQYF TGTGCCAGCAGCTTAGTACTAGCCAAAAACATTCAGTACTTC
TRBJ2-2 TRBV7-3 . many CASSLVGHANTGELFF TGTGCCAGCAGCTTAGTCGGCCACGCGAACACCGGGGAGCTGTTTTTT
TRBJ1-1 TRBV12-3/TRBV12-4 . few CASSLIRRRGPEAFF .
TRBJ2-7 TRBV4-2 . many CASSQIPGPAYEQYF TGTGCCAGCAGCCAAATACCGGGACCTGCCTACGAGCAGTACTTC
TRBJ1-5 TRBV3-1 . few CASSHRGDSNQPQHF TGTGCCAGCAGCCACCGAGGGGATAGCAATCAGCCCCAGCATTTT
TRBJ2-7 TRBV27 TRBD2 . CASSLSPARGSYEQYF TGTGCCAGCAGTTTATCGCCGGCGCGGGGGTCCTACGAGCAGTACTTC
TRBJ1-1 TRBV19 . many CASSPRGFSEAFF TGTGCCAGTAGTCCCAGGGGTTTTTCTGAAGCTTTCTTT
TRBJ1-6 TRBV19 TRBD1 many CASSARDRGLLDSPLHF TGTGCCAGTAGTGCCCGGGACAGGGGGCTCCTGGATTCACCCCTCCACTTT
TRBJ2-7 TRBV28 . many CASSSAGTGLREEQYF TGTGCCAGCAGTTCTGCGGGAACAGGCCTGCGAGAAGAGCAGTACTTC
TRBJ1-5 TRBV29-1 . many CSVGGINQPQHF TGCAGCGTGGGAGGGATCAATCAGCCCCAGCATTTT
TRBJ1-5 TRBV19 . . CASSISRNDNQPQHF TGTGCCAGTAGTATTAGCAGGAATGACAATCAGCCCCAGCATTTT
TRBJ2-2 TRBV12-3/TRBV12-4 . many CAGRVEWTGELFF TGTGCGGGTAGGGTCGAATGGACCGGGGAGCTGTTTTTT